Following are 25 T cell receptor beta chains from one sample sequenced in a study of glioma-infiltrating T cells. The iRepertoire nested amplicon-rescue multiplex PCR amplified TCR alpha and beta CDR3s from RNA. From the multiplex PCR reads, TCRdb called clonotypes with MiXCR, one entry per CDR3 protein. The sample has more than 110,000 distinct CDR3 sequences, around 40% seen once. The sample taken for sequencing was glioma tissue, nonneoplastic brain tissue, or PBMCs (not recorded which). These receptors came from a human donor with low-grade glioma or glioblastoma, undergoing nonglioma brain surgery, or in good health (not recorded which).

There are a few counts of this clonotype. The chain uses TRBV7-2 and TRBJ1-2; D is unclear. The germline gives CDR1 SGHTA, CDR2 FQGNSA. The V and J ends lost 1 base and 1 base respectively, with 7 bases between them. The CDR3 spans 14 residues. CDR3 region: CASSLDIHNYGYTF. The CDR3 region has the DNA TGTGCCAGCAGCTTAGACATCCATAACTATGGCTACACCTTC.

This clonotype has a handful of counts. The chain is built from TRBV4-1 and TRBJ2-3; no definite D call. The CDR3 contains 13 residues. Trimming left V 5 bases short and J 6 bases short, with 12 bases between. Looked up from germline, CDR1 is MGHRA and CDR2 is YSYEKL. The CDR3 spells CASSSPGPDTQYF. CDR3 coding DNA: TGCGCCAGCAGCTCTCCGGGCCCCGATACGCAGTATTTT.

In its sample, this clonotype was seen a few times. The V and J genes are TRBV28 and TRBJ1-3; D ambiguous. CDR1 is MDHEN, CDR2 SYDVKM, per germline. Trimming left V 3 bases short and J 3 bases short, with 15 bases between. The CDR3 has 16 residues. The CDR3 spells CASSFGRTLFGNTIYF. CDR3 in DNA: TGTGCCAGCAGTTTCGGGAGGACCCTCTTTGGAAACACCATATATTTT.

This chain connects TRBV27 to TRBJ2-1, with 8 bases that match TRBD2. The CDR3 totals 14 residues. From germline, CDR1 is MNHEY and CDR2 SMNVEV (reference sequence). The junction had 5 bases not matched to a gene; V was cut back by 8 bases and J by 2 bases. The CDR3 sequence is CASGDGRAYNEQFF. In DNA form, the CDR3 reads TGTGCCAGCGGAGACGGGAGGGCCTACAATGAGCAGTTCTTC.

The J gene is TRBJ2-1, the V gene TRBV28, with 7 nucleotides matching TRBD1. V shed 5 bases and J 2 bases; nucleotides not matched to a gene: 6. The CDR3 contains 15 residues. Germline V CDR1 and CDR2: MDHEN, SYDVKM. Here the CDR3 reads CASSPTGAAYNEQFF. The CDR3 DNA reads TGTGCCAGCAGTCCCACAGGGGCGGCCTACAATGAGCAGTTCTTC.

This clonotype has only a few counts. This chain connects TRBV20-1 to TRBJ2-2, with D tentatively TRBD1 (5 bases). The CDR3 covers 15 residues. The V gene's germline CDR1 is DFQATT and CDR2 SNEGSKA (reference sequence). V was cut by 6 bases and J by 3 bases, with 17 bases left in between. CDR3 coding DNA: TGCAGTGCCATGGGCCTCCTCAGGGACACCGGGGAGCTGTTTTTT. It translates to CSAMGLLRDTGELFF.

This clonotype was counted a few times. The rearrangement uses TRBV18 and TRBJ2-1; possibly TRBD1 for D (6 bases). V was shortened by 2 bases and J by 5 bases, with 7 bases between the two germline ends. There are 13 residues in the CDR3. Germline assignment: CDR1 KGHSH and CDR2 LQKENI. The CDR3 region is CASSPRGNNEQFF. CDR3 DNA: TGTGCCAGCTCACCAAGGGGGAACAATGAGCAGTTCTTC.

Worth noting for this clonotype: This clone may be a read error of a much larger clone one base away. The CDR3 spells CSAPTVDEQFF. The CDR3 DNA follows: TGCAGTGCTCCGACCGTGGATGAGCAGTTCTTC. The chain couples TRBV20-1 to TRBJ2-1; D ambiguous. The CDR3 covers 11 residues. V was clipped by 5 bases and J by 8 bases, with 10 bases between them. Looked up from germline, CDR1 is DFQATT and CDR2 is SNEGSKA (reference sequence).

This clonotype was picked up one time. The CDR3 does not close with the conserved phenylalanine or tryptophan, likely indicating a read error. The gene calls are TRBV6-2 or TRBV6-3 and TRBJ2-5; D remains unclear. This CDR3 has 13 residues. Germline V gives CDR1 MNHEY, CDR2 SVGEGT. Trimming shortened V by 2 bases and J by 2 bases, and 6 bases separated the two germline ends. In DNA form, the CDR3 reads TGTGCCAGCAGTTACCCGGAACAAGAGACCCAGTACTCC. Its protein is CASSYPEQETQYS.

The genes are TRBV4-3 and TRBJ2-5; unclear D gene. The germline CDR1 and CDR2 sequences are LGHNA and YSLEER. This CDR3 contains 13 residues. The V end was cut by 0 bases, the J end by 5 bases, with 7 bases between. The CDR3 region has the DNA TGCGCCAGCAGCCAAGATCTAAAGGAGACCCAGTACTTC. Translation: CASSQDLKETQYF.

This rearrangement joins TRBV27 to TRBJ2-1; no firm D call. Looked up from germline, CDR1 is MNHEY and CDR2 is SMNVEV (reference sequence). Trimming took off 6 bases at V and 2 bases at J, with 17 bases between the two ends. The CDR3 has 16 residues. CDR3 amino acids: CASSQSQARAYNEQFF. CDR3 DNA: TGTGCCAGCAGCCAATCTCAAGCGAGAGCCTACAATGAGCAGTTCTTC.

This chain uses TRBV6-6 with TRBJ1-6; 7 nucleotides align to TRBD1. CDR1 is MNHNY, CDR2 SVGAGI, per germline (reference sequence). There are 15 residues in the CDR3. Germline trimming cut 0 bases from V and 6 bases from J; bases unmatched to any gene: 2. The CDR3 protein is CASSYSQGVNSPLHF. The CDR3 DNA reads as TGTGCCAGCAGTTACTCTCAGGGGGTTAATTCACCCCTCCACTTT.

The chain joins TRBV19 to TRBJ2-3, with D unresolved. The CDR3 contains 16 residues. V was cut by 2 bases and J by 0 bases, with 12 bases left in between. The germline gives CDR1 LNHDA, CDR2 SQIVND (reference sequence). The CDR3 DNA sequence: TGTGCCAGTAGTATAACGGCAGTGACTAGCACAGATACGCAGTATTTT. Amino acid sequence: CASSITAVTSTDTQYF.

This clonotype was seen many times. The chain is built from TRBV15 and TRBJ1-1; D unresolved. The germline V gene encodes CDR1 LNHNV and CDR2 YYDKDF (reference sequence). Trimming cost V 0 bases and J 1 base, with 9 bases left between them. The CDR3 runs 15 residues. This CDR3 is CATSRDRTPNTEAFF. The CDR3 nucleotides read TGTGCCACCAGCAGAGATCGCACCCCGAACACTGAAGCTTTCTTT.

The rearrangement links TRBV10-3 to TRBJ1-2, with D perhaps matching TRBD1 (6 bases). The germline V and J ends were trimmed by 4 bases and 4 bases, with 25 bases remaining between them. Germline CDR1 and CDR2: ENHRY and SYGVKD. The CDR3 sequence is 18 residues long. The CDR3 nucleotides are TGTGCCATCAGTGTTCACCGGGACAATACGGTAGGAAGCTATGGCTACACCTTC. Translating gives CAISVHRDNTVGSYGYTF.

The chain recombines TRBV28 with TRBJ2-3; D call uncertain. The V and J ends lost 6 bases and 3 bases respectively, with 7 bases between them. CDR1 and CDR2 (germline): MDHEN, SYDVKM. The length of the CDR3 is 12 residues. The CDR3 loop is CASSTQTDTQYF. The CDR3 DNA is TGTGCCAGCAGCACCCAGACAGATACGCAGTATTTT.

This clonotype turned up a few times. V is TRBV3-1 and J is TRBJ1-1; D gene uncertain. CDR3 length: 13 residues. Per the germline V gene, CDR1 is LGHDT and CDR2 is YNNKEL (reference sequence). V lost 6 bases to trimming and J lost 6 bases, with 14 bases between them. DNA of the CDR3: TGTGCCAGCAGTTATTCTAGGAAGGCTGAAGCTTTCTTT. Protein: CASSYSRKAEAFF.

This chain joins TRBV20-1 and TRBJ1-1; weak D call: TRBD1 (5 bases). The V end lost 0 bases, the J end lost 1 base, and 12 bases lay between the germline ends. Germline CDR1 and CDR2: DFQATT and SNEGSKA (reference sequence). The CDR3 extends over 15 amino acids. CDR3 DNA sequence: TGCAGTGCTAGAGATTGGGGGAAGGGGAACACTGAAGCTTTCTTT. It yields the protein CSARDWGKGNTEAFF.

This clonotype turned up a few times. The chain recombines TRBV27 with TRBJ2-7, with D tentatively TRBD1 (6 bases). V dropped 5 bases and J dropped 2 bases, with 13 bases sitting between them. The CDR3 spans 14 residues. The germline gives CDR1 MNHEY, CDR2 SMNVEV (reference sequence). CDR3 sequence reads: CASSRDIPPYEQYF. In nucleotides, the CDR3 is TGTGCCAGCAGTCGGGACATTCCCCCCTACGAGCAGTACTTC.

The rearrangement links TRBV11-2 to TRBJ2-7; no clear D. The CDR3 runs to 13 residues. V gave up 2 bases and J gave up 2 bases, with 7 bases separating them. The germline gives CDR1 SGHAT, CDR2 FQNNGV. The DNA for the CDR3 is TGTGCCAGCAGCTTAAATTCAGCCTACGAGCAGTACTTC. It yields the protein CASSLNSAYEQYF.

In its sample, this clonotype was seen once. The V gene is TRBV4-3, the J gene TRBJ2-7, with D perhaps TRBD2 (5 bases). Germline V gives CDR1 LGHNA, CDR2 YSLEER. The CDR3 consists of 14 residues. V lost 0 bases to trimming and J lost 5 bases, with 11 bases between them. DNA for the CDR3: TGCGCCAGCAGCCAAGATTCGAGGGTAGACGAGCAGTACTTC. It codes for CASSQDSRVDEQYF.

Here the CDR3 reads CASSPVSGGVKNIQYF. The CDR3 DNA reads as TGTGCCAGCAGTCCCGTCTCAGGGGGGGTCAAAAACATTCAGTACTTC. This chain uses TRBV6-2 or TRBV6-3 with TRBJ2-4, with D possibly called TRBD1 or TRBD2 (7 bases each). This CDR3 has 16 amino acids. V was pared by 5 bases and J by 3 bases, with 17 bases between. Germline CDR1 reads MNHEY; CDR2 reads SVGEGT.

This clonotype was counted a few times. The chain couples TRBV7-9 to TRBJ2-7; D perhaps matches TRBD1 (5 bases). This CDR3 region has 13 residues. The germline V gene has CDR1 SEHNR and CDR2 FQNEAQ (reference sequence). The V and J ends lost 5 bases and 4 bases respectively, with 12 bases between them. The CDR3 sequence is CASSQYSGYEQYF. In DNA form, the CDR3 reads TGTGCCAGCAGCCAATATTCAGGGTACGAGCAGTACTTC. Full variable domain (remainder filled in from reference TRBV7-9 and TRBJ2-7): DTGVSQNPRHKITKRGQNVTFRCDPISEHNRLYWYRQTLGQGPEFLTYFQNEAQLEKSRLLSDRFSAERPKGSFSTLEIQRTEQGDSAMYLCASSQYSGYEQYFGPGTRLTVT.

The chain links TRBV25-1 to TRBJ1-4; D gene ambiguous. V was cut by 4 bases and J by 6 bases, with 15 bases left in between. Germline V gene lookup returns CDR1 MGHDK and CDR2 SYGVNS. The CDR3 loop spans 15 amino acids. As DNA, the CDR3 is TGTGCCAGCAGTGCCCGGGTGGGGTTCGATGAAAAACTGTTTTTT. Protein: CASSARVGFDEKLFF. Supplemented by reference TRBV25-1 and TRBJ1-4, the full variable domain reads EADIYQTPRYLVIGTGKKITLECSQTMGHDKMYWYQQDPGMELHLIHYSYGVNSTEKGDLSSESTVSRIRTEHFPLTLESARPSHTSQYLCASSARVGFDEKLFFGSGTQLSVL.

This clonotype was observed a handful of times. The chain uses TRBV24-1 and TRBJ1-1; no clear D gene. The CDR3 contains 15 residues. Per germline, CDR1 KGHDR and CDR2 SFDVKD. V lost 1 base, J lost 1 base, and 9 bases lay in between. DNA for the CDR3: TGTGCCACCAGTGATTTAGAGTTGGGGAACACTGAAGCTTTCTTT. This translates into CATSDLELGNTEAFF.